These 21 T cell receptor beta chains originate from one sample sequenced in a study of cytomegalovirus exposure and HLA in healthy donors. Primers: 60 Vbeta forward and 13 Jbeta reverse. Sequencing used immunoSEQ multiplex PCR; TCRdb keeps in-frame clones, though not all of them. The table has approximately 78,000 clones, approximately 70% seen once. The sample taken for sequencing was PBMCs. The receptors originated from a man in his forties in good health and CMV-seropositive.

With respect to this clone: This same CDR3 is encoded by further DNA sequences in the sample. This sequence joins TRBV7-2 and TRBJ2-7, with D uncertain. Germline lookup yields CDR1 SGHTA and CDR2 FQGNSA. The length of the CDR3 is 12 residues. With 2 bases removed from V and 7 bases from J, the gap between germline ends came to 9 bases. The DNA for the CDR3 is TGTGCCAGCAGCTTAATATCAGATGAGCAGTACTTC. This encodes CASSLISDEQYF.

Here the CDR3 DNA reads TGTGCCAGTAGTGCAAACAGGGGCGACACTGAAGCTTTCTTT. It yields the protein CASSANRGDTEAFF. The chain combines TRBV19 with TRBJ1-1; 7 bases are shared with TRBD1. J was trimmed by 3 bases and V by 5 bases; bases with no gene match: 6. The CDR3 covers 14 residues. Germline V gene sequence: CDR1 LNHDA, CDR2 SQIVND (reference sequence).

As to this clone: At one of its ends the junction is not consistent with the germline gene, which may arise from a read error. This specimen includes other DNA sequences encoding the same CDR3. The V gene is TRBV2, the J gene TRBJ1-6; no clear D. The germline V gene encodes CDR1 SNHLY and CDR2 FYNNEI. The CDR3 extends over 13 amino acids. CDR3 amino acids: CASGSSYNSPLHF. The CDR3 nucleotides read TGTGCCAGCGGTAGCTCCTATAATTCCCCCCTCCACTTT.

The gene calls are TRBV2 and TRBJ1-2; TRBD1 agrees at 8 bases. Germline-derived CDR1 and CDR2 are SNHLY and FYNNEI. V was pared by 5 bases and J by 4 bases, with 9 bases of the junction left unmatched. This CDR3 contains 15 residues. CDR3 amino acids: CASSYAGQGIYGYTF. CDR3 nucleotide sequence: TGTGCCAGCAGTTACGCCGGACAGGGAATCTATGGCTACACCTTC.

The sample holds a few counts of this clone. The chain joins TRBV2 to TRBJ1-1; possibly TRBD1 for D (5 bases). Germline V gives CDR1 SNHLY, CDR2 FYNNEI. This CDR3 contains 14 residues. V was clipped by 1 base and J by 3 bases, with 9 bases between them. The CDR3 nucleotides read TGTGCCAGCAGTGAAGACAGGAAAGACACTGAAGCTTTCTTT. It codes for CASSEDRKDTEAFF.

The chain uses TRBV6-6 and TRBJ2-3; 7 bases are a match to TRBD1. The CDR3 has 16 amino acids. V dropped 8 bases and J dropped 0; count of bases not matched to a gene: 11. The germline V gene has CDR1 MNHNY and CDR2 SVGAGI (reference sequence). CDR3 region: CASLTGTASSTDTQYF. CDR3 coding DNA: TGTGCCAGCTTGACTGGGACAGCGTCTAGCACAGATACGCAGTATTTT.

The V call is TRBV6-4, the J call TRBJ2-6, with D tentatively TRBD1 (6 bases). CDR1 and CDR2 (germline): MRHNA, SNTAGT. CDR3 size: 17 residues. Trimming pared 3 bases from V and 2 bases from J, leaving 14 bases between. The CDR3 region is CASSEYVGAAGANVLTF. In DNA, the CDR3 is TGTGCCAGCAGTGAATATGTGGGGGCTGCTGGGGCCAACGTCCTGACTTTC.

The chain joins TRBV30 to TRBJ2-3; 12 bases align to TRBD2. This CDR3 is 15 amino acids long. In germline, CDR1 is GTSNPN, CDR2 SVGIG (reference sequence). V trimming: 4 bases; J trimming: 0 bases; junction bases outside the gene matches: 2. The chain's CDR3 is CAWTSGGASTDTQYF. DNA of the CDR3: TGTGCCTGGACTAGCGGGGGGGCGAGCACAGATACGCAGTATTTT.

This clone has just a few counts. V gene TRBV29-1 combines with J gene TRBJ2-3, with TRBD2 identical over 11 bases. The CDR3 has 17 residues. V was pared by 5 bases and J by 2 bases, with 12 bases of the junction left unmatched. Germline CDR1 and CDR2: SQVTM and ANQGSEA. The CDR3 reads CSVIPPGTSGNTDTQYF. The CDR3 region has the DNA TGCAGCGTTATCCCCCCGGGGACTAGCGGAAACACAGATACGCAGTATTTT.

This rearrangement joins TRBV7-9 to TRBJ1-4; 8 nucleotides line up with TRBD1. The V segment lost 4 bases and the J segment 8 bases; nucleotides outside the gene matches: 6. Germline V lookup: CDR1 SEHNR, CDR2 FQNEAQ (reference sequence). CDR3 size: 14 residues. CDR3 DNA: TGTGCCAGCAGCTCTCAGGGGGCTGGGGAAAAACTGTTTTTT. It encodes CASSSQGAGEKLFF.

The count of this clone is one. V is TRBV4-2 and J is TRBJ2-1; 9 bases are shared with TRBD2. Germline V gene lookup returns CDR1 LGHNA and CDR2 YNFKEQ. With V trimmed by 1 base and J by 4 bases, 2 bases remained unmatched. The CDR3 contains 15 residues. The CDR3 is CASSQGLADYNEQFF. The CDR3 bases are TGTGCCAGCAGCCAAGGACTAGCGGATTACAATGAGCAGTTCTTC.

This clone was found a few times. This chain connects TRBV6-5 to TRBJ2-7; TRBD2 is a possible D gene (5 bases). V was clipped by 5 bases and J by 3 bases, with 8 bases between them. Germline CDR1 is MNHEY and CDR2 is SVGAGI. The CDR3 runs to 12 residues. The CDR3 DNA reads TGTGCCAGCAGTCCAAGCGGCTACGAGCAGTACTTC. Residues: CASSPSGYEQYF.

V is TRBV28 and J is TRBJ2-7; tentative D call: TRBD1 (6 bases). This CDR3 has 14 residues. CDR1 is MDHEN, CDR2 SYDVKM, per germline. V shed 6 bases and J shed 0 bases, with 12 bases lying between them. CDR3 region: CASRSTGSSYEQYF. As DNA, the CDR3 is TGTGCCAGCAGGTCAACAGGGAGCTCCTACGAGCAGTACTTC. The whole variable domain, filled in from reference TRBV28 and TRBJ2-7, reads DVKVTQSSRYLVKRTGEKVFLECVQDMDHENMFWYRQDPGLGLRLIYFSYDVKMKEKGDIPEGYSVSREKKERFSLILESASTNQTSMYLCASRSTGSSYEQYFGPGTRLTVT.

The chain joins TRBV29-1 to TRBJ2-2; D not resolved. Trimming took 7 bases from V and 1 from J, leaving 4 bases between them. This CDR3 is built from 11 residues. CDR1 is SQVTM and CDR2 is ANQGSEA in the germline V gene. Written as DNA, the CDR3 is TGCAGCGCCGGGAACACCGGGGAGCTGTTTTTT. Protein sequence: CSAGNTGELFF.

The genes are TRBV10-2 and TRBJ2-7; possible D gene TRBD2, 6 bases. The CDR3 spans 13 residues. Germline V gene sequence: CDR1 WSHSY, CDR2 SAAADI. Trimming left V 7 bases short and J 1 base short, with 11 bases between. The CDR3 loop is CASTNGGSYEQYF. The DNA for the CDR3 is TGCGCCAGCACTAACGGGGGATCCTACGAGCAGTACTTC.

The V call is TRBV11-2, the J call TRBJ1-1; D ambiguous. This CDR3 is built from 14 residues. Trimming removed 5 bases from V and 6 bases from J, with 16 bases in between. The germline V gene encodes CDR1 SGHAT and CDR2 FQNNGV. The CDR3 reads CASSHFTDSSEAFF. The CDR3 nucleotides are TGTGCCAGCAGCCATTTTACGGACTCCTCTGAAGCTTTCTTT.

As DNA, the CDR3 is TGTGCCAGCAGCTTGATGGGCCACAATCAGCCCCAGCATTTT. It encodes CASSLMGHNQPQHF. The genes are TRBV5-4 and TRBJ1-5; D uncertain. Germline CDR1 reads SGHNT; CDR2 reads YYREEE (reference sequence). V dropped 1 base and J dropped 3 bases, with 8 bases sitting between them. This CDR3 is 14 amino acids long.

The rearrangement uses TRBV28 and TRBJ2-2; D perhaps matches TRBD1 (5 bases). The CDR3 totals 16 residues. Germline CDR1 and CDR2: MDHEN and SYDVKM. Trimming stripped 5 bases from V and 3 bases from J, with 16 bases between. CDR3 coding DNA: TGTGCCAGCAGTCCTAAAGGGGTCGTATACACCGGGGAGCTGTTTTTT. Protein sequence: CASSPKGVVYTGELFF.

The V and J genes are TRBV7-9 and TRBJ2-7, with 9 bases fitting TRBD2. This CDR3 has 17 amino acids. Trimming at V came to 6 bases and at J to 5 bases, leaving 17 bases not matched to a gene. The germline V gene has CDR1 SEHNR and CDR2 FQNEAQ (reference sequence). DNA of the CDR3: TGTGCCAGCAGTCCAGGCGCGGGGGGGCCTCGTTTCAACGAGCAGTACTTC. Translation: CASSPGAGGPRFNEQYF.

Notes on this clone: Since a far larger clone is one base different, this is likely a read error. This sequence joins TRBV7-9 and TRBJ2-7, with D perhaps matching TRBD1 (7 bases). The CDR3 extends over 15 amino acids. From germline, CDR1 is SEHNR and CDR2 FQNEAQ (reference sequence). The CDR3 loop reads CSSSLRGRGAPEQYF. DNA of the CDR3: TGTTCCAGCAGCTTACGTGGCAGGGGGGCTCCCGAGCAGTACTTC. The variable domain in full, with the rest retrieved from reference TRBV7-9 and TRBJ2-7, is DTGVSQNPRHKITKRGQNVTFRCDPISEHNRLYWYRQTLGQGPEFLTYFQNEAQLEKSRLLSDRFSAERPKGSFSTLEIQRTEQGDSAMYLCSSSLRGRGAPEQYFGPGTRLTVT.

This clone is a singleton in its sample. J is TRBJ2-5 and V is TRBV7-2, with D tentatively TRBD2 (5 bases). The germline V gene encodes CDR1 SGHTA and CDR2 FQGNSA. Trimming took off 5 bases at V and 2 bases at J, with 12 bases between the two ends. The CDR3 contains 14 residues. The CDR3 DNA reads TGTGCCAGCAGCCGAGGGAGTATACAAGAGACCCAGTACTTC. Translation gives CASSRGSIQETQYF.